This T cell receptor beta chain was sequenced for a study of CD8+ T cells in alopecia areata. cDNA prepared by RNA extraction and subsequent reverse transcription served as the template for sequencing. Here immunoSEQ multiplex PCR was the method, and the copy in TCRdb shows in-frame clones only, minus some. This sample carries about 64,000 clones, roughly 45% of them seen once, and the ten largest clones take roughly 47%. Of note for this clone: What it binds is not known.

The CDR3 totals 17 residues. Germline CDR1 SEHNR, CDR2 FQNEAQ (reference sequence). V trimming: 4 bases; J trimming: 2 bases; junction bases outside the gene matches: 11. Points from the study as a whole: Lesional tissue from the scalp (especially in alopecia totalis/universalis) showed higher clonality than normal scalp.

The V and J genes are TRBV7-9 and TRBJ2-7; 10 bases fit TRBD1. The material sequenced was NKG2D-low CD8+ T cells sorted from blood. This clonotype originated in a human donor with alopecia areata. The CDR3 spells CASSSGRRDRGTYEQYF. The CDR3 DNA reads TGTGCCAGCAGCTCAGGACGCCGGGACAGGGGTACCTACGAGCAGTACTTC.